This is a list of T cell receptor beta chains from one sample in a study of blood T cell repertoires in COVID-19. Assay: immunoSEQ multiplex PCR; the TCRdb copy retains only in-frame clones and omits some. The table has tens of thousands of clones, about 91% seen once. Sequencing input: peripheral blood. Receptors originate from a woman of 80 years or more with acute or convalescent COVID-19. The CDR3 runs from the conserved cysteine through the conserved F or W. The order of the fields is V gene, J gene, D gene, CDR3 DNA, CDR3 protein. A D gene is named only where the DNA matches it firmly.

TRBV12-1	TRBJ2-2	-	TGTGCCAGCTGTTCCCCGGGACATAACACCGGGGAGCTGTTTTTT	CASCSPGHNTGELFF
TRBV5-6	TRBJ1-2	-	TGTGCCAGCAGCTTGGGAACAGCATATGGCTACACCTTC	CASSLGTAYGYTF
TRBV21-1	TRBJ1-1	-	TGTGCCAGCAGCCCCCGTTATAGACAGGGAGGTACGAACACTGAAGCTTTCTTT	CASSPRYRQGGTNTEAFF
TRBV5-1	TRBJ1-1	TRBD1	TGCGCCAGCAGCCCAGGGACAGGTCGAGGGGCTTTCTTT	CASSPGTGRGAFF
TRBV6-2/TRBV6-3	TRBJ1-1	-	TGTGCCAGCAGTTCCCTCAGGGTCCGGGTCACTGAAGCTTTCTTT	CASSSLRVRVTEAFF
TRBV10-2	TRBJ2-7	TRBD2	TGCGCCAGCAGTGATAGCGGGAGAACCGACGAGCAGTACTTC	CASSDSGRTDEQYF
TRBV5-1	TRBJ2-2	TRBD2	TGCGCCAGCAGCTTGCCCCCCCGGACTAGCGGGAGGACGCAGGCTCGGAACACCGGGGAGCTGTTTTTT	CASSLPPRTSGRTQARNTGELFF
TRBV29-1	TRBJ2-7	TRBD1	TGCAGCGTTGAGAACAGGGGGGAGCAGTACTTC	CSVENRGEQYF
TRBV7-2	TRBJ1-3	TRBD1	TGTGCCAGCAGCTTTCTCCGGGACAGAGTTCGTTCTGGAAACACCATATATTTT	CASSFLRDRVRSGNTIYF
TRBV19	TRBJ1-1	TRBD1	TGTGCCAGTAGACGGGACAGCATAGACACTGAAGCTTTCTTT	CASRRDSIDTEAFF
TRBV10-3	TRBJ2-7	TRBD1	TGTGCCATCAGTCCAACCGGGACAGCCCACTACGAGCAGTACTTC	CAISPTGTAHYEQYF
TRBV2	TRBJ2-5	TRBD2	TGTGCCAGCAGTGGGACTAGCGGGAGTCGAGAGACCCAGTACTTC	CASSGTSGSRETQYF
TRBV5-1	TRBJ1-3	-	TGCGCCAGCAGCTTGACGTTCGGGTCTGGAAACACCATATATTTT	CASSLTFGSGNTIYF
TRBV2	TRBJ2-7	TRBD1	TGTGCCAGCAGGTCGGACAGGACCTACGAGCAGTACTTC	CASRSDRTYEQYF
TRBV19	TRBJ1-2	TRBD1	TGTGCCAGTAATTCCCAGGGGGCCCCGCTCTGGGGCTACACCTTC	CASNSQGAPLWGYTF
TRBV7-2	TRBJ2-1	TRBD2	TGTGCCAGCAGATACGGGACTAGCGGGGTCCGGAGCTCCTACAATGAGCAGTTCTTC	CASRYGTSGVRSSYNEQFF
TRBV19	TRBJ1-2	TRBD1	TGTGCCAGTAGTACTGGAGACAGGGGGTTTTATGGCTACACCTTC	CASSTGDRGFYGYTF
TRBV19	TRBJ1-2	-	TGTGCCAGTAGTCATAGAATAATCGGGACTCGGGGGAACTATGGCTACACCTTC	CASSHRIIGTRGNYGYTF
TRBV19	TRBJ1-5	-	TGTGCCAGTAGTACCTCACAGGGACACGGCAATCAGCCCCAGCATTTT	CASSTSQGHGNQPQHF
TRBV19	TRBJ2-5	-	TGTGCCAGTAGTAAGCGGGCGGAGACCCAGTACTTC	CASSKRAETQYF
TRBV7-7	TRBJ2-2	TRBD2	TGTGCTAGCAGCCACGACGCCGGGACTAGCGGGAGTGTCGGGGAGCTGTTTTTT	CASSHDAGTSGSVGELFF
TRBV5-1	TRBJ2-5	-	TGCGCCAGCTGCAGGGACCAAGAGACCCAGTACTTC	CASCRDQETQYF
TRBV14	TRBJ2-7	-	TGTGCCAGCAGCCAAGATCGAGGTGGCGCGCAGTACTTC	CASSQDRGGAQYF
TRBV19	TRBJ2-5	-	TGTGCCAGTAGTAGGCGGACAGATTCGGGGACCCAGTACTTC	CASSRRTDSGTQYF
TRBV6-6	TRBJ2-3	TRBD1	TGTGCCAGCAGTAGACAGGGAACAGATACGCAGTATTTT	CASSRQGTDTQYF
TRBV7-2	TRBJ2-2	-	TGTGCCAGCAGCCGCGACAGACTGAACACCGGGGAGCTGTTTTTT	CASSRDRLNTGELFF
TRBV14	TRBJ1-2	TRBD1	TGTGCCAGCAGCCAAGTAAAGGGACAGGGGGCGCGTGGCTACACCTTC	CASSQVKGQGARGYTF